Following are 5 T cell receptor beta chains from one sample sequenced in a study of cytomegalovirus exposure and HLA in healthy donors. Primers included in the PCR were 60 Vbeta and 13 Jbeta primers. Clones were sequenced by immunoSEQ multiplex PCR, and TCRdb holds only the in-frame ones, with some missing. The table includes fewer than 110,000 clones, around 82% detected once. The sequenced sample was PBMCs. The receptors come from a woman aged 18-30 years in good health and CMV-seropositive.

V gene TRBV5-1 combines with J gene TRBJ2-6, with D unclear. The CDR3 has 16 residues. Looked up from germline, CDR1 is SGHRS and CDR2 is YFSETQ. V lost 0 bases to trimming and J lost 4 bases, with 11 bases between them. The CDR3 DNA reads as TGCGCCAGCAGCTTGGAGCTGGCGGCAGGGGCCAACGTCCTGACTTTC. This sequence encodes CASSLELAAGANVLTF.

This clone turned up a few times. The chain combines TRBV6-1 with TRBJ1-5, with D hard to call. This CDR3 spans 15 amino acids. V lost 7 bases, J lost 1 base, and 14 bases lay in between. Germline loops: CDR1 MNHNS, CDR2 SASEGT. The CDR3 protein is CASTRGLISNQPQHF. CDR3 nucleotides: TGTGCCAGCACTAGAGGGCTCATAAGCAATCAGCCCCAGCATTTT.

V and J are TRBV7-9 and TRBJ1-1; no clear D. The V and J ends lost 5 bases and 8 bases respectively, with 12 bases between them. CDR1 is SEHNR and CDR2 is FQNEAQ in the germline V gene (reference sequence). The CDR3 runs to 12 residues. CDR3 nucleotides: TGTGCCAGCAGCACCGCCGGGAAAGAAGCTTTCTTT. Translated: CASSTAGKEAFF. Filled out from reference TRBV7-9 and TRBJ1-1, the complete variable domain reads DTGVSQNPRHKITKRGQNVTFRCDPISEHNRLYWYRQTLGQGPEFLTYFQNEAQLEKSRLLSDRFSAERPKGSFSTLEIQRTEQGDSAMYLCASSTAGKEAFFGQGTRLTVV.

The V and J genes are TRBV29-1 and TRBJ2-5; the D gene is possibly TRBD2 (5 bases). CDR1 and CDR2 from the germline V gene are SQVTM and ANQGSEA. V was pared by 0 bases and J by 2 bases, with 7 bases between. The CDR3 sequence is 13 residues long. The CDR3 reads CSVEERVQETQYF. The DNA of the CDR3 is TGCAGCGTTGAAGAGCGGGTACAAGAGACCCAGTACTTC.

This clone was detected only a few times. This chain joins TRBV10-3 and TRBJ1-2; a weak D match, TRBD1 (6 bases). This CDR3 is built from 15 residues. CDR1 is ENHRY and CDR2 is SYGVKD in the germline V gene. V lost 4 bases to trimming and J lost 3 bases, with 15 bases between them. The CDR3 DNA reads TGTGCCATCAGTGGAGGTGCGGGGGCGGACTATGGCTACACCTTC. This gives the protein CAISGGAGADYGYTF.